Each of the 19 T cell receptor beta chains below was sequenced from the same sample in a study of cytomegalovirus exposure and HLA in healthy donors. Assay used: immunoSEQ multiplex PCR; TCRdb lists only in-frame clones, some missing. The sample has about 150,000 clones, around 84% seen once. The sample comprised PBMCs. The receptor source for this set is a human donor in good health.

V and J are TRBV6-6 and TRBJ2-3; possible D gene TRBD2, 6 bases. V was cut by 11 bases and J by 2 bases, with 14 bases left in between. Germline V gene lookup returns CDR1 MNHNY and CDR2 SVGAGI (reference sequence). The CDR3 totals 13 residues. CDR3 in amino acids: CAVSGAHTDTQYF. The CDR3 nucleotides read TGTGCCGTGTCGGGAGCGCACACAGATACGCAGTATTTT.

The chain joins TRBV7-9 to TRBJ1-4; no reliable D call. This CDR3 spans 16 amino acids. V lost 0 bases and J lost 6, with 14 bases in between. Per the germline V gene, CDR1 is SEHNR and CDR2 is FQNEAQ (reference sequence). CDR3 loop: CASSLAGVPPDEKLFF. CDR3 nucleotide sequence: TGTGCCAGCAGCTTAGCGGGAGTACCCCCCGATGAAAAACTGTTTTTT.

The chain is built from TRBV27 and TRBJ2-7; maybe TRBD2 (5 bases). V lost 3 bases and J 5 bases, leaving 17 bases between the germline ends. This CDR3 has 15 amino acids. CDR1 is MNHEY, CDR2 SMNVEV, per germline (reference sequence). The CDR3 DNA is TGTGCCAGCAGTTTGAGGCATGGCTTCGGGGACGAGCAGTACTTC. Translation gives CASSLRHGFGDEQYF.

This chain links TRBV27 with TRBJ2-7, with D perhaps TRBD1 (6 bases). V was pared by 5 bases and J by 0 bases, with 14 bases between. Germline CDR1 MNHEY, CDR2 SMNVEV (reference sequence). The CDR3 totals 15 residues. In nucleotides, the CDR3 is TGTGCCAGCAGTCCCCAAGGGGGTCCCTCCTACGAGCAGTACTTC. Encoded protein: CASSPQGGPSYEQYF.

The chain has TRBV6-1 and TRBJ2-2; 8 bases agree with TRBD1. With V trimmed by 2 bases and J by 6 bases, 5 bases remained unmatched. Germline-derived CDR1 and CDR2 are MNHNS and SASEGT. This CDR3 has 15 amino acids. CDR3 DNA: TGTGCCAGCAGTGAACAGGGGGCGGTAGCCGGGGAGCTGTTTTTT. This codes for CASSEQGAVAGELFF.

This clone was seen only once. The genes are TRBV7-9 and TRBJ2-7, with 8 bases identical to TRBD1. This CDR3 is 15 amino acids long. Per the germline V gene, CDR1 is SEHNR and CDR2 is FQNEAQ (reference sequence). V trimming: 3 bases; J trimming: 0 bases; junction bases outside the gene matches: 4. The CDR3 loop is CASSFSTGGSYEQYF. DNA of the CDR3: TGTGCCAGCAGCTTTAGTACAGGGGGCTCCTACGAGCAGTACTTC.

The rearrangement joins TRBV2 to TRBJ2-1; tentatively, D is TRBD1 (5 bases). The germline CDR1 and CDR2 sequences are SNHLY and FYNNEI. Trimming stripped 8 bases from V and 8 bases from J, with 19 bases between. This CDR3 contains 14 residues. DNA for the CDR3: TGTGCCAGCCAAATCGAGGCGTGGGGCGATGAGCAGTTCTTC. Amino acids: CASQIEAWGDEQFF.

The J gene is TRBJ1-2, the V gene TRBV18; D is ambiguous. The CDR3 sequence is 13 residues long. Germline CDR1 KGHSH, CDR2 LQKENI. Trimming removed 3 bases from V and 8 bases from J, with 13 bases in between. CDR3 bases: TGTGCCAGCTCACCCGGCGGGAGTCTCGGCTACACCTTC. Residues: CASSPGGSLGYTF.

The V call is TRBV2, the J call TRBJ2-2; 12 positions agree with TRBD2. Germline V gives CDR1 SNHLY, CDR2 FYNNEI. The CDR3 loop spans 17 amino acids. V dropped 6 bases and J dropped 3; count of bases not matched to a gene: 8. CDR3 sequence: CASRATSGSGHTGELFF. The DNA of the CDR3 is TGTGCCAGCAGGGCGACTAGCGGGAGCGGACACACCGGGGAGCTGTTTTTT. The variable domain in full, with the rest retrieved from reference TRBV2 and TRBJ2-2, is EPEVTQTPSHQVTQMGQEVILRCVPISNHLYFYWYRQILGQKVEFLVSFYNNEISEKSEIFDDQFSVERPDGSNFTLKIRSTKLEDSAMYFCASRATSGSGHTGELFFGEGSRLTVL.

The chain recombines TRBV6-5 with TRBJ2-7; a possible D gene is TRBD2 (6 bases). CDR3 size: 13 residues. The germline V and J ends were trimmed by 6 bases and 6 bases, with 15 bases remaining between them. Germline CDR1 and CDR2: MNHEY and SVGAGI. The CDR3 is CASRNQQGGEQYF. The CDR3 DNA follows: TGTGCCAGCAGGAACCAGCAGGGAGGCGAGCAGTACTTC.

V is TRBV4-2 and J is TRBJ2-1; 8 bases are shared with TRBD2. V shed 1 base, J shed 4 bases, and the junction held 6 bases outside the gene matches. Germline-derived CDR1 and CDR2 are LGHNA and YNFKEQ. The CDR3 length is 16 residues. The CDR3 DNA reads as TGTGCCAGCAGCCAAGTTATGGTAGCGGGGTACAATGAGCAGTTCTTC. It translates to CASSQVMVAGYNEQFF.

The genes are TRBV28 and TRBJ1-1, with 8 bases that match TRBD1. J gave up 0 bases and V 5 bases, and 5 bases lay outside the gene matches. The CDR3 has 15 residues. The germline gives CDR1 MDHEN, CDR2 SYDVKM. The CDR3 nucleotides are TGTGCCAGCAGTCGGACAGGGAGGGTGAACACTGAAGCTTTCTTT. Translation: CASSRTGRVNTEAFF.

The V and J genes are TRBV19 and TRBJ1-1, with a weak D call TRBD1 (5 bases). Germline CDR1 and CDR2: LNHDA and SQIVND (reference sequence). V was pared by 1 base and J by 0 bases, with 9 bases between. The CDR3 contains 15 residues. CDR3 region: CASSIGQGMNTEAFF. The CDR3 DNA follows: TGTGCCAGTAGTATAGGTCAGGGTATGAACACTGAAGCTTTCTTT.

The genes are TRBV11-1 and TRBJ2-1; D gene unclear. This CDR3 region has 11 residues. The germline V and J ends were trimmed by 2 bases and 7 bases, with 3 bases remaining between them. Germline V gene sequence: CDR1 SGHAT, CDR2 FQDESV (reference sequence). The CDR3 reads CASSLQNEQFF. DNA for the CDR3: TGTGCCAGCAGCTTACAGAATGAGCAGTTCTTC.

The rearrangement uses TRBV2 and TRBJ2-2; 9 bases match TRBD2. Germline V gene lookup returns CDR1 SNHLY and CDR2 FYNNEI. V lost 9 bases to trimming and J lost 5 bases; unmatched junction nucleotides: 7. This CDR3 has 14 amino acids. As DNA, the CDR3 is TGTGCCAGGTCGATTGCGGGAGGGACCGGGGAGCTGTTTTTT. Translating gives CARSIAGGTGELFF.

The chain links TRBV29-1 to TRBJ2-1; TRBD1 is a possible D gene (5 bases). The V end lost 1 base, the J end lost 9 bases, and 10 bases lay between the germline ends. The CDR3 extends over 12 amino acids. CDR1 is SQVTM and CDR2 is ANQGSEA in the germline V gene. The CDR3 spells CSVEGQSGEQFF. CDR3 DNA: TGCAGCGTTGAAGGACAGAGTGGTGAGCAGTTCTTC.

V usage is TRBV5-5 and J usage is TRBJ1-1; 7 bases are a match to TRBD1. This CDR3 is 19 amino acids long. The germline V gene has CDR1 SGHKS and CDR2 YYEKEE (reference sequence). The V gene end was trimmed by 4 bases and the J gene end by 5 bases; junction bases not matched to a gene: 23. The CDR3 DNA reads TGTGCCAGCAGCCCACGGACAGGTACACCGTCCAATCTGTCTACTGAAGCTTTCTTT. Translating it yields CASSPRTGTPSNLSTEAFF.

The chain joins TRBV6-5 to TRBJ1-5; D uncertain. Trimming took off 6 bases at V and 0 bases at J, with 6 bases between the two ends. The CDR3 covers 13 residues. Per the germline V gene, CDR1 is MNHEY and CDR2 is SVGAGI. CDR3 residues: CASRRDSNQPQHF. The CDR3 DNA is TGTGCCAGCAGGAGAGATAGCAATCAGCCCCAGCATTTT.

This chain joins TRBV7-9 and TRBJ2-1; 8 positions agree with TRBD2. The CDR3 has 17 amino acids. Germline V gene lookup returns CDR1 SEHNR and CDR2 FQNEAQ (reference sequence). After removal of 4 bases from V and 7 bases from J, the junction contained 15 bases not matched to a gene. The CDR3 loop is CASSSGTRDPYGNEQFF. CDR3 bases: TGTGCCAGCAGCTCCGGGACTAGGGACCCCTACGGAAATGAGCAGTTCTTC.